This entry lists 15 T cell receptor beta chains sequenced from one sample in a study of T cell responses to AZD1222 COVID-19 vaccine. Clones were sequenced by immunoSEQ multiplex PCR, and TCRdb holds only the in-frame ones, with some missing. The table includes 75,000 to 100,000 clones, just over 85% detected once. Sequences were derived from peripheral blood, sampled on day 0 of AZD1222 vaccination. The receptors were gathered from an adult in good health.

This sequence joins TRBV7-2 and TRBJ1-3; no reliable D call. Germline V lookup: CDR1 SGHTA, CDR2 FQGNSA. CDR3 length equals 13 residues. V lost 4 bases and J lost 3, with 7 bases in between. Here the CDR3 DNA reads TGTGCCAGCAGCTCGGGCAGTGGAAACACCATATATTTT. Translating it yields CASSSGSGNTIYF.

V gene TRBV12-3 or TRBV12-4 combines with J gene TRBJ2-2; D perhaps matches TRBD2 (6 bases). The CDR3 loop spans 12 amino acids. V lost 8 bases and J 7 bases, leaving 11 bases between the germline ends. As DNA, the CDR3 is TGTGCCAGCCGTGGGGGGTTCGGGGAGCTGTTTTTT. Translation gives CASRGGFGELFF.

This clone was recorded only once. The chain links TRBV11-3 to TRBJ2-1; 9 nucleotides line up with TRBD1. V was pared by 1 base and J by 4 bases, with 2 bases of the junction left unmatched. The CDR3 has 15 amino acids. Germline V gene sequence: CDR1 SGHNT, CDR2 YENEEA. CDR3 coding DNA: TGTGCCAGCAGCTTAGGACAGGGGGTATACAATGAGCAGTTCTTC. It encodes CASSLGQGVYNEQFF.

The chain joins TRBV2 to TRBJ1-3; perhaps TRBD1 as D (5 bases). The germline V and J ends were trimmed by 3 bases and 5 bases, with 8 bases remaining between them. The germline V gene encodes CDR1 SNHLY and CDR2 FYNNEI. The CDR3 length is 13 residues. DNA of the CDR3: TGTGCCAGCAGTGAGGGGCCCAGAAACACCATATATTTT. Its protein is CASSEGPRNTIYF. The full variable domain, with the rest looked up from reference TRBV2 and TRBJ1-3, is EPEVTQTPSHQVTQMGQEVILRCVPISNHLYFYWYRQILGQKVEFLVSFYNNEISEKSEIFDDQFSVERPDGSNFTLKIRSTKLEDSAMYFCASSEGPRNTIYFGEGSWLTVV.

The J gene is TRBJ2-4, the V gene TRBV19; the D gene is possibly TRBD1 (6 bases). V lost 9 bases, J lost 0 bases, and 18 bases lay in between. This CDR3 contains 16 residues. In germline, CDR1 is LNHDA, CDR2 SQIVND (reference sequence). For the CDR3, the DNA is TGTGCCAGCAGGACAGTCAGTCCAGTAGCCAAAAACATTCAGTACTTC. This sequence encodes CASRTVSPVAKNIQYF.

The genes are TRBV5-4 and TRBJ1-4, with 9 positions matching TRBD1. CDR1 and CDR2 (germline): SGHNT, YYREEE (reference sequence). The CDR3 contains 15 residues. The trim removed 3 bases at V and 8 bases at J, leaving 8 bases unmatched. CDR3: CASSSTGTGREKLFF. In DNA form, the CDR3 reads TGTGCCAGCAGCTCCACCGGGACAGGGAGAGAAAAACTGTTTTTT.

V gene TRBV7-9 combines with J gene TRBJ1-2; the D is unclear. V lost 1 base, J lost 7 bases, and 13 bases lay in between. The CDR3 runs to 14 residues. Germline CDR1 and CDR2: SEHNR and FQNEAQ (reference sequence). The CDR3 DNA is TGTGCCAGCAGCTTAGAGGCAGTGCAAAGTGGCTACACCTTC. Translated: CASSLEAVQSGYTF. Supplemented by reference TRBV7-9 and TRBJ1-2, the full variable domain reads DTGVSQNPRHKITKRGQNVTFRCDPISEHNRLYWYRQTLGQGPEFLTYFQNEAQLEKSRLLSDRFSAERPKGSFSTLEIQRTEQGDSAMYLCASSLEAVQSGYTFGSGTRLTVV.

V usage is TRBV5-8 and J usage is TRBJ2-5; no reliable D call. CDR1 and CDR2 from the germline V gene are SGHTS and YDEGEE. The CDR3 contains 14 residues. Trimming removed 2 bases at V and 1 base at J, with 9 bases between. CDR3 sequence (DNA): TGTGCCAGCAGCTTCGTAAACGGCCAAGAGACCCAGTACTTC. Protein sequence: CASSFVNGQETQYF.

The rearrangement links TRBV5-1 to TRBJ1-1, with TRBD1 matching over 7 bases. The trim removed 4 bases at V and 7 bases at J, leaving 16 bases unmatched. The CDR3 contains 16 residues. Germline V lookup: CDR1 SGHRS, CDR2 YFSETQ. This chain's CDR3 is CASSVTGFPSAVEAFF. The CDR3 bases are TGCGCCAGCAGCGTGACAGGGTTCCCCTCGGCGGTTGAAGCTTTCTTT.

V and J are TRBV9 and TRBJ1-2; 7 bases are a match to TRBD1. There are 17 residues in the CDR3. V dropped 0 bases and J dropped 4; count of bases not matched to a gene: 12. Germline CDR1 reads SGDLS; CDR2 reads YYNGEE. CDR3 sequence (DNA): TGTGCCAGCAGCGTAGCTTCAGGCCCAGGGGGGGGCTATGGCTACACCTTC. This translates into CASSVASGPGGGYGYTF.

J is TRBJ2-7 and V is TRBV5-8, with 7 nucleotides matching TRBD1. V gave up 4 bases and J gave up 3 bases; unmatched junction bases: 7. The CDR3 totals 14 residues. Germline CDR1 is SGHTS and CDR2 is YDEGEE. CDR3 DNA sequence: TGTGCCAGCAGCAGCCGGGACAGTATCTACGAGCAGTACTTC. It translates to CASSSRDSIYEQYF.

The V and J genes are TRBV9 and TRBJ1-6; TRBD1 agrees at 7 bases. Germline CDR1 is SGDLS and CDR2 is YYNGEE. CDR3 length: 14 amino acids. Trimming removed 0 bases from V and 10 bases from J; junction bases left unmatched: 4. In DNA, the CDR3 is TGTGCCAGCAGCGTAGGGGGACAGAGATCACCCCTCCACTTT. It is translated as CASSVGGQRSPLHF.

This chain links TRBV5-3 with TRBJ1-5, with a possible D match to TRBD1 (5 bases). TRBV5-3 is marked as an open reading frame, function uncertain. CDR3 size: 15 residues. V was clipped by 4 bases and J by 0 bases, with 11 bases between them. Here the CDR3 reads CARSNRQNSNQPQHF. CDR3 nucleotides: TGTGCCAGAAGCAATAGACAGAATAGCAATCAGCCCCAGCATTTT.

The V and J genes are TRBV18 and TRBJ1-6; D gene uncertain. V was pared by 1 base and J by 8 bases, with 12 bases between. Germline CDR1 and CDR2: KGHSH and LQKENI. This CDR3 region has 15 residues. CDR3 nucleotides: TGTGCCAGCTCACCACAGCAGGCGAGGGATTCACCCCTCCACTTT. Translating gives CASSPQQARDSPLHF.

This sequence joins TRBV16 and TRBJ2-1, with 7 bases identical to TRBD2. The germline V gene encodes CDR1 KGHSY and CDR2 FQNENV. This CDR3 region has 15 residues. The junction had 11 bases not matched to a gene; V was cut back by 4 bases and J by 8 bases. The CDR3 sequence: CASSPNSGERYEQFF. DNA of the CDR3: TGTGCCAGCAGCCCTAACAGCGGGGAGCGCTATGAGCAGTTCTTC.